By share of the sample, the clone carrying this T cell receptor beta chain is medium-sized. The antigen is undetermined. Germline V gives CDR1 SGHVS, CDR2 FQNEAQ. V was trimmed by 1 base and J by 7 bases, leaving 7 bases between them. There are 12 residues in the CDR3. Points from the study as a whole: Tumor Treg TCRs overlapped most with tumor naive CD4+ cells. Whole repertoires were not studied in the larger cohort, only one V-J beta rearrangement.

Memory CD4+ T cells were sorted as CD4+CD45RO+CD25- cells. Full-length variable regions came from constant-region reverse primers plus semi-nested Nested Universal Primer A PCR. TCRdb recomputed calls from the 5' RACE reads with MiXCR, one row per CDR3 protein. The table lists roughly 5,600 distinct CDR3 sequences, roughly a third of them singletons. This chain connects TRBV7-8 to TRBJ1-2, with unresolved D. This TCR came from a female donor with breast cancer. Input material: memory CD4+ T cells sorted from blood. Subset specified: memory CD4+ T cells, CD4+CD45RO+CD25-. The DNA for the CDR3 is TGTGCCAGCAGCTTAGGGCCGGTTGGCTACACCTTC. Translated: CASSLGPVGYTF.